The 6 T cell receptor beta chains reported below all come from one sample, sequenced in a study of T cell responses to AZD1222 COVID-19 vaccine. The assay was immunoSEQ multiplex PCR, and TCRdb's table has in-frame clones only and misses some. Of about 78,000 clones listed, 88% were seen once; the top ten hold roughly 5%. This specimen consisted of peripheral blood, obtained on day 0 of MenACWY control vaccination. The receptors derive from an adult in good health.

This chain connects TRBV6-5 to TRBJ1-1, with a possible D match to TRBD1 (5 bases). The CDR3 spans 14 residues. V was clipped by 0 bases and J by 5 bases, with 10 bases between them. Germline V gene sequence: CDR1 MNHEY, CDR2 SVGAGI. CDR3 loop: CASSYSPGLTEAFF. In nucleotides, the CDR3 is TGTGCCAGCAGTTACTCACCAGGGCTTACTGAAGCTTTCTTT.

V is TRBV7-3 and J is TRBJ2-5; TRBD1 is a possible D gene (6 bases). The CDR3 consists of 13 residues. V gave up 4 bases and J gave up 5 bases, with 11 bases separating them. Germline-derived CDR1 and CDR2 are SGHTA and FQGTGA. The CDR3, as DNA: TGTGCCAGCAGCTCCACAGGGTTGGAGACCCAGTACTTC. Its protein product is CASSSTGLETQYF. Combining the CDR3 with reference TRBV7-3 and TRBJ2-5 gives the whole variable domain GAGVSQTPSNKVTEKGKYVELRCDPISGHTALYWYRQSLGQGPEFLIYFQGTGAADDSGLPNDRFFAVRPEGSVSTLKIQRTERGDSAVYLCASSSTGLETQYFGPGTRLLVL.

This clone was found once. This chain uses TRBV19 with TRBJ2-3; D is perhaps TRBD2 (6 bases). The CDR3 is made up of 17 amino acids. Deletions cut 0 bases from V and 2 bases from J, with 15 bases between. Germline V lookup: CDR1 LNHDA, CDR2 SQIVND (reference sequence). The CDR3 loop reads CASSIDRGGAITDTQYF. CDR3 in DNA: TGTGCCAGTAGTATAGATCGGGGCGGGGCGATCACAGATACGCAGTATTTT.

The V gene is TRBV28, the J gene TRBJ2-7; D call uncertain. CDR1 MDHEN and CDR2 SYDVKM come from the germline V gene. This CDR3 spans 14 amino acids. Trimming left V 2 bases short and J 4 bases short, with 12 bases between. The CDR3, as DNA: TGTGCCAGCAGTTTACCCCTAAACTCTTACGAGCAGTACTTC. It translates to CASSLPLNSYEQYF.

This clone showed up just once. The chain joins TRBV7-3 to TRBJ2-1, with 10 bases matching TRBD1. CDR1 is SGHTA, CDR2 FQGTGA, per germline. The CDR3 contains 15 residues. The junction had 4 bases not matched to a gene; V was cut back by 1 base and J by 7 bases. The CDR3: CASSLRTGGKNEQFF. The CDR3 bases are TGTGCCAGCAGCTTAAGGACAGGGGGGAAGAATGAGCAGTTCTTC.

The genes are TRBV29-1 and TRBJ1-6; TRBD1 might be the D (5 bases). Trimming took 1 base from V and 0 from J, leaving 7 bases between them. The CDR3 has 15 amino acids. The germline gives CDR1 SQVTM, CDR2 ANQGSEA. CDR3 in amino acids: CSVEAQGSYNSPLHF. CDR3 sequence (DNA): TGCAGCGTTGAAGCGCAGGGCTCCTATAATTCACCCCTCCACTTT. Drawing the rest from reference TRBV29-1 and TRBJ1-6, the complete variable domain is SAVISQKPSRDICQRGTSLTIQCQVDSQVTMMFWYRQQPGQSLTLIATANQGSEATYESGFVIDKFPISRPNLTFSTLTVSNMSPEDSSIYLCSVEAQGSYNSPLHFGNGTRLTVT.